This paragraph covers one TCR beta chain sequence. At one boundary the junction diverges from the germline segment, which might be a read error. CDR1 and CDR2 (germline): SGHVS, FNYEAQ. CDR3 length equals 15 residues. The sample comes from a study of blood T cells in healthy people across ages. Study-wide background: Capture by template switching was about one barcoded beta molecule per two T cells.

Using a J-beta primer mix together with a sample-barcoded 5' primer, a second PCR was run for roughly 6 to 12 cycles. TCRdb re-called the 5' RACE reads with MiXCR, one entry per CDR3 protein. Found here are over a million distinct CDR3 sequences, 45% of them singletons; the top ten hold approximately 17%. The chain couples TRBV7-6 to TRBJ2-1, with 8 bases that match TRBD2. The sample consisted of blood. The TCR was taken from a woman aged 60-75 years in good health. The CDR3 sequence is CASSIAGLGYNEQFF. As DNA, the CDR3 is TGTGCCAGCAGCATAGCGGGATTGGGTTACAATGAGCAGTTCTTC.